This entry features one TCR beta chain sequence. The antigen remains unidentified. The data derive from a study of CD8 T cells in Susac syndrome. Study-wide results and limits: Only a relatively small number of individuals were included in the TCR sequencing and HLA analysis.

Negative isolation was used for CD8+ and CD4+ T cells and FACS enrichment for TEMRA cells. Reverse transcription used 0.5 to 1 ug RNA and random hexamers. The TCR beta CDR3 was amplified by immunoSEQ multiplex PCR across 54 Vbeta, 13 Jbeta. TCRdb analysed the immunoSEQ multiplex PCR reads with MiXCR anew, one entry per CDR3 protein. This table holds fewer than 200,000 distinct CDR3 sequences, approximately 93% found once. This CDR3 region has 14 residues. In germline, CDR1 is LGHNA, CDR2 YNFKEQ. V dropped 4 bases and J dropped 6 bases, with 15 bases sitting between them. Material for sequencing was CD4+ T cells from PBMCs. The rearrangement joins TRBV4-2 to TRBJ1-1; the D gene is possibly TRBD1 (5 bases). The clonotype originates from a human donor in good health. CDR3 bases: TGTGCCAGCAGCCCCCGGGACCGCCAATCTGAAGCTTTCTTT. Amino acid sequence: CASSPRDRQSEAFF.